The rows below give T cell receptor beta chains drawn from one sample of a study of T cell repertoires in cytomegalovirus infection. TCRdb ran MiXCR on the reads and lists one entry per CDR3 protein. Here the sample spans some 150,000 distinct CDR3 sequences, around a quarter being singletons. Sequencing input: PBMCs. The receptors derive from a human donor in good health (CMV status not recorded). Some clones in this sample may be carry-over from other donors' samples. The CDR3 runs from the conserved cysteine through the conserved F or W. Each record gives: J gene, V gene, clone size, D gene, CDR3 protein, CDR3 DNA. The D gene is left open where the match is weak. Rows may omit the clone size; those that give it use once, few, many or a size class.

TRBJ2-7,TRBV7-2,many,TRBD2,CASSPGLAASYEQYF,TGTGCCAGCAGCCCGGGACTAGCGGCCTCCTACGAGCAGTACTTC
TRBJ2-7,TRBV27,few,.,CASSPHAWAYEQYF,TGTGCCAGCAGTCCCCACGCATGGGCCTACGAGCAGTACTTC
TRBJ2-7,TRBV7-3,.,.,CASSLAGGRTYEQYF,TGTGCCAGCAGCTTAGCCGGTGGGCGGACCTACGAGCAGTACTTC
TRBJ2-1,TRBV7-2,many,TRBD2,CASSLALAVPNEQFF,TGTGCCAGCAGCTTAGCTCTAGCGGTTCCCAATGAGCAGTTCTTC
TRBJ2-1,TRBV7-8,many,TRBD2,CASSLLAGGWQFF,TGTGCCAGCAGCTTGCTAGCGGGAGGATGGCAGTTCTTC
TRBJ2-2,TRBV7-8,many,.,CASSPSGTWNTGELFF,TGTGCCAGCAGCCCGTCCGGGACATGGAACACCGGGGAGCTGTTTTTT
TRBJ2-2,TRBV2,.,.,CASSEIGQPGELFF,TGTGCCAGCAGTGAAATTGGCCAACCCGGGGAGCTGTTTTTT
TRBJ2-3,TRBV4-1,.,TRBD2,CASSQILAGGIGDTQYF,TGCGCCAGCAGCCAGATACTAGCGGGCGGGATTGGGGATACGCAGTATTTT
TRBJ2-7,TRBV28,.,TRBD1,CASTQSPQGAHEQYF,TGTGCCAGCACCCAGAGTCCGCAGGGGGCCCACGAGCAGTACTTC
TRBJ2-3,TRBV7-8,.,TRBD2,CASSLAGAGEDTQYF,TGTGCCAGCAGCTTAGCGGGAGCGGGGGAAGATACGCAGTATTTT
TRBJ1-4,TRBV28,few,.,CASSLSEKLFF,TGTGCCAGCAGTTTAAGTGAAAAACTGTTTTTT
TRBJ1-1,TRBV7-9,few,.,CASSLLARNTEAFF,TGTGCCAGCAGCTTATTGGCCAGGAACACTGAAGCTTTCTTT
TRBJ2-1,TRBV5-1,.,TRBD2,CASSSGKTYNEQFF,TGCGCCAGCTCCAGCGGGAAGACCTACAATGAGCAGTTCTTC
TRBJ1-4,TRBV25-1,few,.,CASSEWQGGEKLFF,TGTGCCAGCAGTGAGTGGCAGGGTGGTGAAAAACTGTTTTTT
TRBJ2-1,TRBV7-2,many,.,CASSLAAASASPKFF,TGTGCCAGCAGCTTAGCGGCGGCTAGTGCGAGCCCTAAGTTCTTC
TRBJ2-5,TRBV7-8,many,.,CASSLATGQETQYF,TGTGCCAGCAGCTTAGCCACAGGGCAGGAGACCCAGTACTTC
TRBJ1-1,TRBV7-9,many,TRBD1,CASSGQAPMNTEAFF,TGTGCCAGCAGTGGACAGGCACCCATGAACACTGAAGCTTTCTTT
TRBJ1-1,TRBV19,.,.,CASAGGGLDTEAFF,TGTGCCAGTGCTGGGGGGGGGCTGGACACTGAAGCTTTCTTT
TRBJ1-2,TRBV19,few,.,CAASPDRGSYGYTF,TGTGCCGCAAGCCCGGACCGGGGCAGCTATGGCTACACCTTC
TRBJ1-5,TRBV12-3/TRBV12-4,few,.,CASSFHNQPQHF,TGTGCCAGCAGTTTCCACAATCAGCCCCAGCATTTT
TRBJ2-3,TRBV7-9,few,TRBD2,CASSLVGLAGSRSDTQYF,TGTGCCAGCAGCTTAGTCGGACTAGCGGGATCAAGGTCAGATACGCAGTATTTT
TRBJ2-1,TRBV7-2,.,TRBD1,CASSPGQGLNEQFF,TGTGCCAGCAGCCCAGGACAGGGGTTGAATGAGCAGTTCTTC
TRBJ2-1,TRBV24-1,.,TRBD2,CATSTSGSRNEQFF,TGTGCCACCAGTACTAGCGGGAGTAGGAATGAGCAGTTCTTC
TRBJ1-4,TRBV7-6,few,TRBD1,CASSPGTGVPNEKLFF,TGTGCCAGCAGCCCCGGGACAGGGGTCCCTAATGAAAAACTGTTTTTT
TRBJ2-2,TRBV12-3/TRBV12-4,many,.,CASSPGGGTANTGELFF,TGTGCCAGCAGCCCTGGGGGAGGGACAGCGAACACCGGGGAGCTGTTTTTT
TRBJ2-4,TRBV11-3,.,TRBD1,CASSPDGTEAIAKNIQYF,TGTGCCAGCAGCCCCGATGGGACAGAGGCGATAGCCAAAAACATTCAGTACTTC